Listed below are T cell receptor beta chains from one sample, sequenced in a study of T cell responses to AZD1222 COVID-19 vaccine. Libraries were prepared by immunoSEQ multiplex PCR; TCRdb keeps only in-frame clonotypes and omits some of them. This sample has 90,000 to 120,000 clones, with about 90% found just once. Sequences were derived from peripheral blood, sampled 28 days after the second AZD1222 dose. These receptors were collected from an adult who received the AZD1222 COVID-19 vaccine. Each CDR3 is given with its conserved first and last residue. A D gene is named only where the DNA matches it firmly. Part of the rows lack a size; the others show once, few, many or a class for expanded clones.

clone_size,d_call,j_call,v_call,cdr3_aa,cdr3_nt
NA,NA,TRBJ2-3,TRBV7-2,CASSLAASASTDTQYF,TGTGCCAGCAGCTTAGCAGCCAGCGCGAGCACAGATACGCAGTATTTT
NA,NA,TRBJ1-1,TRBV3-1/TRBV3-2,CASSQGLRGAGEAFF,TGTGCCAGCAGCCAGGGATTACGGGGGGCGGGTGAAGCTTTCTTT
NA,NA,TRBJ2-2,TRBV25-1,CASTPPGGRGGELFF,TGTGCCAGCACCCCCCCCGGGGGGCGTGGCGGGGAGCTGTTTTTT
NA,NA,TRBJ1-2,TRBV11-2,CASSLVRTDSNYGYTF,TGTGCCAGCAGCTTAGTTCGGACGGACTCTAACTATGGCTACACCTTC
NA,TRBD1,TRBJ2-7,TRBV5-4,CASSPGTGNPYEQYF,TGTGCCAGCAGCCCCGGGACAGGGAACCCCTACGAGCAGTACTTC
NA,TRBD2,TRBJ2-3,TRBV5-1,CASSLALTSGGASTDTQYF,TGCGCCAGCAGCTTGGCCTTGACTAGCGGGGGGGCTAGCACAGATACGCAGTATTTT
NA,TRBD1,TRBJ2-7,TRBV27,CASSQQGGFYEQYF,TGTGCCAGCAGTCAACAGGGGGGTTTCTACGAGCAGTACTTC
NA,NA,TRBJ2-7,TRBV6-2/TRBV6-3,CASSSDPGFQYF,TGTGCCAGCAGTTCCGACCCAGGGTTCCAGTACTTC
NA,TRBD1,TRBJ1-5,TRBV27,CASSPQGMDQPQHF,TGTGCCAGCAGCCCACAGGGGATGGATCAGCCCCAGCATTTT
NA,NA,TRBJ2-5,TRBV11-2,CASSLEEGLDRNQETQYF,TGTGCCAGCAGCTTAGAAGAGGGCCTGGACAGAAACCAAGAGACCCAGTACTTC
few,TRBD1,TRBJ2-2,TRBV19,CASSTDRVQLFF,TGTGCCAGTAGTACAGACAGGGTACAGCTGTTTTTT
NA,NA,TRBJ1-2,TRBV5-6,CASSPLGGRGYGYTF,TGTGCCAGCAGCCCCCTCGGAGGCCGGGGCTATGGCTACACCTTC
NA,NA,TRBJ1-1,TRBV2,CASKDSGDTEAFF,TGTGCCAGCAAAGACAGCGGGGACACTGAAGCTTTCTTT
NA,TRBD1,TRBJ2-2,TRBV5-5,CASSFGQGATGELFF,TGTGCCAGCAGCTTCGGACAGGGGGCTACCGGGGAGCTGTTTTTT
NA,NA,TRBJ2-2,TRBV6-5,CASSSQGANTGELFF,TGTGCCAGCAGTTCTCAGGGAGCGAACACCGGGGAGCTGTTTTTT
NA,TRBD1,TRBJ1-2,TRBV6-4,CASSASLGAGTGQRDGYTF,TGTGCCAGCAGTGCCTCATTAGGGGCCGGGACAGGGCAAAGGGATGGCTACACCTTC
NA,TRBD1,TRBJ1-1,TRBV20-1,CSASSRQGWTEAFF,TGCAGTGCTAGTTCGCGACAGGGTTGGACTGAAGCTTTCTTT
once,TRBD1,TRBJ2-3,TRBV25-1,CASNGTGGRDTQYF,TGTGCCAGCAATGGGACAGGGGGGAGAGATACGCAGTATTTT
NA,NA,TRBJ2-1,TRBV21-1,CASSKDAEALYNEQFF,TGTGCCAGCAGCAAAGATGCGGAGGCGCTATACAATGAGCAGTTCTTC
NA,NA,TRBJ1-2,TRBV28,CASSLFKGYTF,TGTGCCAGCAGTTTATTTAAAGGCTACACCTTC
few,NA,TRBJ2-3,TRBV3-1/TRBV3-2,CAIGGAYTDTQYF,TGTGCCATCGGCGGGGCCTACACAGATACGCAGTATTTT
NA,TRBD1,TRBJ2-5,TRBV24-1,CATSDLVGQGLETQYF,TGTGCCACCAGTGATTTGGTAGGACAGGGGCTCGAGACCCAGTACTTC
NA,NA,TRBJ1-1,TRBV5-4,CASSLGGESAEAFF,TGTGCCAGCAGCTTGGGTGGGGAGAGCGCTGAAGCTTTCTTT
NA,TRBD1,TRBJ2-6,TRBV19,CASSTRTGGMTAGANVLTF,TGTGCCAGTAGTACCCGGACAGGCGGCATGACGGCTGGGGCCAACGTCCTGACTTTC
once,NA,TRBJ1-5,TRBV5-6,CASSSPHYNQPQHF,TGTGCCAGCAGCTCGCCGCACTACAATCAGCCCCAGCATTTT
NA,NA,TRBJ1-2,TRBV29-1,CSVDGSPGYTF,TGCAGCGTTGATGGGTCCCCAGGCTACACCTTC
NA,NA,TRBJ1-1,TRBV6-1,CASSEINSAPITEAFF,TGTGCCAGCAGTGAAATTAACAGCGCCCCGATAACTGAAGCTTTCTTT
few,TRBD1,TRBJ1-3,TRBV18,CASSTDRGNTIYF,TGTGCCAGCTCAACGGACAGGGGAAACACCATATATTTT
NA,NA,TRBJ2-7,TRBV4-3,CASSLQTRGYYEQYF,TGCGCCAGCAGCCTCCAGACGAGGGGGTATTACGAGCAGTACTTC
NA,NA,TRBJ2-2,TRBV9,CASSSSASNTGELFF,TGTGCCAGCAGCTCTAGCGCATCGAACACCGGGGAGCTGTTTTTT
NA,NA,TRBJ1-6,TRBV5-1,CASSAAGGDSPLHF,TGCGCCAGCAGTGCCGCAGGAGGGGATTCACCCCTCCACTTT